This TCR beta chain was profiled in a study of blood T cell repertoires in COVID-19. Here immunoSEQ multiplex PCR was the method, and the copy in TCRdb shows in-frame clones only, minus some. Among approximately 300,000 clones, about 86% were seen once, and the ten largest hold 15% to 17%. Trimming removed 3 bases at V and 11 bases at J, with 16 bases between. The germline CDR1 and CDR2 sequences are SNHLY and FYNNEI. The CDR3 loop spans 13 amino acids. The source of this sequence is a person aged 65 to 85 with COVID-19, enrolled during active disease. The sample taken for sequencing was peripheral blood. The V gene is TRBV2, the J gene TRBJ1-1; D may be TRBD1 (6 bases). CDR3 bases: TGTGCCAGCAGTGATCCCCCAGGGGTAGCGGCTTTCTTT. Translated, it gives CASSDPPGVAAFF.